The 24 T cell receptor beta chains below were found in one sample sequenced in a study of T cells after yellow fever vaccination. Via MiXCR, TCRdb re-called the 5' RACE reads, giving one row per CDR3 protein. This sample has under 550,000 distinct CDR3 sequences, with 21% found just once. This specimen was PBMCs, taken approximately 22 days after the first yellow fever vaccination. The receptor set was obtained from a man between 18 and 35 years old who received the YFV17D yellow fever vaccine.

The sample holds a few counts of this clonotype. As DNA, the CDR3 is TGTGCCAGCAGCCCCCGGGACAGGGAATACAATGAGCAGTTCTTC. Its translation is CASSPRDREYNEQFF. This chain connects TRBV7-2 to TRBJ2-1; 9 bases are a match to TRBD1. The length of the CDR3 is 15 residues. V lost 5 bases, J lost 4 bases, and 6 bases stayed unmatched. CDR1 is SGHTA and CDR2 is FQGNSA in the germline V gene.

This clonotype was seen a few times. The genes are TRBV7-6 and TRBJ2-2; a weak D match, TRBD2 (7 bases). Trimming shortened V by 3 bases and J by 3 bases, and 11 bases separated the two germline ends. The CDR3 loop spans 15 amino acids. Germline V gene lookup returns CDR1 SGHVS and CDR2 FNYEAQ. CDR3 in amino acids: CASSLGGRDTGELFF. The CDR3 DNA follows: TGTGCCAGCAGCTTGGGGGGGCGCGACACCGGGGAGCTGTTTTTT.

The chain uses TRBV19 and TRBJ2-7, with D possibly matching TRBD2 (7 bases). CDR3 size: 15 residues. Germline values: CDR1 LNHDA, CDR2 SQIVND (reference sequence). The germline V and J ends were trimmed by 1 base and 3 bases, with 13 bases remaining between them. The CDR3 nucleotides read TGTGCCAGTAGTATAGCAGGAGGGGGGGACTACGAGCAGTACTTC. Translated: CASSIAGGGDYEQYF.

This chain connects TRBV12-3 or TRBV12-4 to TRBJ2-3; D tentatively reads TRBD1 or TRBD2 (5 bases each). V was clipped by 0 bases and J by 5 bases, with 9 bases between them. This CDR3 spans 14 amino acids. The CDR3 protein is CASSLAGRIDTQYF. DNA for the CDR3: TGTGCCAGCAGTTTAGCGGGACGTATAGATACGCAGTATTTT.

A few counts support this clonotype. The V call is TRBV20-1, the J call TRBJ1-2; D call uncertain. From germline, CDR1 is DFQATT and CDR2 SNEGSKA (reference sequence). Trimming cost V 1 base and J 4 bases, with 13 bases left between them. CDR3 length: 14 residues. The CDR3 bases are TGCAGTGCTAGAGGTCTGGGTTTGGGCTATGGCTACACCTTC. Amino acid sequence: CSARGLGLGYGYTF.

This clonotype has ten or more counts. This chain links TRBV14 with TRBJ1-1, with a tentative D call TRBD1 (5 bases). Trimming pared 4 bases from V and 4 bases from J, leaving 19 bases between. Germline CDR1 SGHDN, CDR2 FVKESK. This CDR3 has 16 residues. The CDR3 DNA reads as TGTGCCAGCAGCCCGAGAATGGGGACGTTGAGCACTGAAGCTTTCTTT. It translates to CASSPRMGTLSTEAFF.

This sequence joins TRBV27 and TRBJ2-5; 9 nucleotides align to TRBD2. Trimming removed 5 bases from V and 3 bases from J; junction bases left unmatched: 7. The V gene's germline CDR1 is MNHEY and CDR2 SMNVEV (reference sequence). There are 15 residues in the CDR3. CDR3 sequence reads: CASSLGLAGKETQYF. DNA for the CDR3: TGTGCCAGCAGTCTGGGACTAGCTGGCAAAGAGACCCAGTACTTC.

The V call is TRBV12-3 or TRBV12-4, the J call TRBJ2-2; TRBD2 matches at 14 bases. This CDR3 has 17 amino acids. V shed 6 bases, J shed 4 bases, and the junction held 7 bases outside the gene matches. CDR3 sequence reads: CASSRLAGGPSTGELFF. The CDR3 nucleotides are TGTGCCAGCAGCCGACTAGCGGGGGGGCCGAGCACCGGGGAGCTGTTTTTT.

V usage is TRBV5-1 and J usage is TRBJ2-5; 8 positions agree with TRBD2. Germline assignment: CDR1 SGHRS and CDR2 YFSETQ. Unmatched junction bases numbered 7, after V lost 0 bases and J lost 6 bases. CDR3 size: 15 residues. The CDR3 DNA is TGCGCCAGCAGCTTGGCGGGGGGGCAGAAAAAGACCCAGTACTTC. It is translated as CASSLAGGQKKTQYF.

This clonotype was seen a few times. The J gene is TRBJ2-2, the V gene TRBV19, with no clear D. The V gene lost 5 bases and the J gene lost 6 bases, with 4 bases spanning the gap. The germline V gene has CDR1 LNHDA and CDR2 SQIVND (reference sequence). CDR3 size: 11 residues. The CDR3 nucleotides read TGTGCCAGTAGTTGGTCCGGGGAGCTGTTTTTT. Protein sequence: CASSWSGELFF.

The V gene is TRBV27, the J gene TRBJ2-7, with a possible D match to TRBD2 (7 bases). In germline, CDR1 is MNHEY, CDR2 SMNVEV (reference sequence). Trimming removed 2 bases at V and 2 bases at J, with 10 bases between. The CDR3 consists of 14 residues. In DNA form, the CDR3 reads TGTGCCAGCAGTTTACGGCGGGGGCCCTACGAGCAGTACTTC. Translated, it gives CASSLRRGPYEQYF.

This clonotype was seen a handful of times. V gene TRBV4-3 combines with J gene TRBJ2-6; D may be TRBD2 (6 bases). The CDR3 covers 18 residues. In germline, CDR1 is LGHNA, CDR2 YSLEER. The V end was cut by 4 bases, the J end by 1 base, with 17 bases between. The CDR3 sequence is CASSRSGSSSSGANVLTF. The CDR3 DNA follows: TGCGCCAGCAGCCGGTCCGGGAGCTCGTCATCTGGGGCCAACGTCCTGACTTTC.

The CDR3 reads CAWTRSGDQPQHF. As DNA, the CDR3 is TGTGCCTGGACAAGAAGTGGGGATCAGCCCCAGCATTTT. The chain joins TRBV30 to TRBJ1-5; D unclear. Trimming cost V 4 bases and J 5 bases, with 12 bases left between them. The CDR3 length is 13 residues. From germline, CDR1 is GTSNPN and CDR2 SVGIG (reference sequence). Complete variable domain (other parts from reference TRBV30 and TRBJ1-5): SQTIHQWPATLVQPVGSPLSLECTVEGTSNPNLYWYRQAAGRGLQLLFYSVGIGQISSEVPQNLSASRPQDRQFILSSKKLLLSDSGFYLCAWTRSGDQPQHFGDGTRLSIL.

The rearrangement uses TRBV5-1 and TRBJ1-1, with 7 bases fitting TRBD1. The CDR3 consists of 12 residues. J gave up 11 bases and V 4 bases, and 8 bases lay outside the gene matches. Germline V gene lookup returns CDR1 SGHRS and CDR2 YFSETQ. CDR3 DNA: TGCGCCAGCAGCAGACAGGGCGATTGGGCTTTCTTT. Its translation: CASSRQGDWAFF.

The chain is built from TRBV7-9 and TRBJ1-4; the D gene is possibly TRBD1 (5 bases). V was trimmed by 5 bases and J by 3 bases, leaving 13 bases between them. Germline CDR1 and CDR2: SEHNR and FQNEAQ (reference sequence). The CDR3 runs 15 residues. In DNA, the CDR3 is TGTGCCAGCAGCCAAGGGCTGGGGGCTAATGAAAAACTGTTTTTT. Translation: CASSQGLGANEKLFF.

The rearrangement links TRBV4-3 to TRBJ2-7, with D unresolved. In germline, CDR1 is LGHNA, CDR2 YSLEER. The CDR3 length is 15 residues. V lost 2 bases and J 2 bases, leaving 13 bases between the germline ends. CDR3: CASSQFNPKAYEQYV. In DNA, the CDR3 is TGCGCCAGCAGCCAATTTAATCCCAAAGCCTACGAGCAGTACGTC.

This clonotype showed up just a few times. The gene calls are TRBV29-1 and TRBJ2-6; the D gene is possibly TRBD1 (6 bases). Germline lookup yields CDR1 SQVTM and CDR2 ANQGSEA. The CDR3 sequence is 14 residues long. The germline V and J ends were trimmed by 5 bases and 2 bases, with 10 bases remaining between them. CDR3 nucleotide sequence: TGCAGCGTTCAACAGGGAACTGGGGCCAACGTCCTGACTTTC. This codes for CSVQQGTGANVLTF.

The rearrangement uses TRBV6-2 or TRBV6-3 and TRBJ2-4, with a possible D match to TRBD2 (6 bases). The germline CDR1 and CDR2 sequences are MNHEY and SVGEGT. This CDR3 contains 17 residues. Deletions cut 8 bases from V and 1 base from J, with 21 bases between. CDR3 bases: TGTGCCAGCGGAGCGCGGGACGGCCCCTTTGCCAAAAACATTCAGTACTTC. Translated, it gives CASGARDGPFAKNIQYF.

This clonotype was seen only a few times. The genes are TRBV5-5 and TRBJ1-4; no clear D. Looked up from germline, CDR1 is SGHKS and CDR2 is YYEKEE (reference sequence). The CDR3 has 14 residues. Trimming removed 1 base from V and 4 bases from J, with 8 bases in between. This chain's CDR3 is CASSLNRNNEKLFF. In DNA form, the CDR3 reads TGTGCCAGCAGCTTGAACAGAAATAATGAAAAACTGTTTTTT. Variable domain in full (rest from reference TRBV5-5 and TRBJ1-4): DAGVTQSPTHLIKTRGQQVTLRCSPISGHKSVSWYQQVLGQGPQFIFQYYEKEERGRGNFPDRFSARQFPNYSSELNVNALLLGDSALYLCASSLNRNNEKLFFGSGTQLSVL.

This chain links TRBV3-1 with TRBJ2-3; 7 positions agree with TRBD1. With V trimmed by 4 bases and J by 5 bases, 9 bases remained unmatched. Germline-derived CDR1 and CDR2 are LGHDT and YNNKEL (reference sequence). The CDR3 contains 15 residues. CDR3 in amino acids: CASSRDSRFGDTQYF. The CDR3 coding sequence is TGTGCCAGCAGCCGGGACAGCCGATTCGGAGATACGCAGTATTTT.

In this sample, this clonotype turned up a few times. This sequence joins TRBV27 and TRBJ1-5; perhaps TRBD1 as D (5 bases). The germline V gene encodes CDR1 MNHEY and CDR2 SMNVEV (reference sequence). There are 14 residues in the CDR3. Trimming pared 5 bases from V and 4 bases from J, leaving 12 bases between. CDR3 loop: CASSPNGGNQPQHF. The CDR3 bases are TGTGCCAGCAGTCCTAATGGGGGGAATCAGCCCCAGCATTTT.

V is TRBV29-1 and J is TRBJ2-2; a weak D match, TRBD2 (6 bases). Germline V gene sequence: CDR1 SQVTM, CDR2 ANQGSEA. Trimming stripped 6 bases from V and 1 base from J, with 9 bases between. This CDR3 region has 13 residues. The CDR3 loop reads CSVGTQNTGELFF. The DNA for the CDR3 is TGCAGCGTGGGGACTCAGAACACCGGGGAGCTGTTTTTT.

The J gene is TRBJ2-3, the V gene TRBV14; 7 bases line up with TRBD1. CDR3 size: 15 residues. CDR1 is SGHDN and CDR2 is FVKESK in the germline V gene. V lost 4 bases, J lost 1 base, and 5 bases stayed unmatched. This CDR3 is CASSRQGTGTDTQYF. The CDR3 DNA sequence: TGTGCCAGCAGCCGACAGGGTACGGGCACAGATACGCAGTATTTT.

There are a few counts of this clonotype. V and J are TRBV25-1 and TRBJ1-5; D is unresolved. The CDR3 loop spans 12 amino acids. Germline CDR1 and CDR2: MGHDK and SYGVNS. V gave up 7 bases and J gave up 3 bases, with 7 bases separating them. This CDR3 is CASNSFNQPQHF. In DNA, the CDR3 is TGTGCCAGCAACAGTTTCAATCAGCCCCAGCATTTT.